The 25 T cell receptor beta chains reported below all come from one sample, sequenced in a study of regulatory dendritic cells for organ transplantation. TCRdb keeps only in-frame clones here, not all; method: immunoSEQ multiplex PCR. This table has about 28,000 clones, roughly 80% appearing once. Material: naive CD4+ T cells from blood. Noted subset: CD45RA+ naive T cells. The receptors derive from a human donor in good health.

This chain connects TRBV9 to TRBJ2-3; 8 bases match TRBD2. The V segment lost 0 bases and the J segment 0 bases; nucleotides outside the gene matches: 0. CDR1 and CDR2 from the germline V gene are SGDLS and YYNGEE. This CDR3 spans 15 amino acids. CDR3 in amino acids: CASSVVAGSTDTQYF. The CDR3 nucleotides read TGTGCCAGCAGCGTAGTAGCGGGGAGCACAGATACGCAGTATTTT.

In this sample, this clone turned up once. The V gene is TRBV19, the J gene TRBJ2-2; 8 nucleotides match TRBD2. The CDR3 has 15 amino acids. Trimming at V came to 4 bases and at J to 1 base, leaving 2 bases not matched to a gene. In germline, CDR1 is LNHDA, CDR2 SQIVND (reference sequence). The CDR3 region has the DNA TGTGCCAGTAGTAACCTAGCGGGGAACACCGGGGAGCTGTTTTTT. Its translation is CASSNLAGNTGELFF.

The chain links TRBV5-1 to TRBJ1-1; D is unresolved. Germline V lookup: CDR1 SGHRS, CDR2 YFSETQ. The CDR3 totals 13 residues. V lost 3 bases, J lost 0 bases, and 6 bases lay in between. The CDR3 region has the DNA TGCGCCAGCAGCTCCGGGATGAACACTGAAGCTTTCTTT. It specifies CASSSGMNTEAFF.

The CDR3, as DNA: TGTGCCAGCAGCTTAACCACGTCTTCGGGGGGGCGATCGGGTGAGCAGTTCTTC. Its translation: CASSLTTSSGGRSGEQFF. J is TRBJ2-1 and V is TRBV11-2; TRBD2 matches 8 bases. Germline V gene lookup returns CDR1 SGHAT and CDR2 FQNNGV. V was clipped by 2 bases and J by 9 bases; unmatched bases: 18. This CDR3 has 18 amino acids.

This rearrangement joins TRBV29-1 to TRBJ2-7; 8 bases agree with TRBD1. With V trimmed by 0 bases and J by 6 bases, 7 bases remained unmatched. Germline V gene lookup returns CDR1 SQVTM and CDR2 ANQGSEA. This CDR3 comprises 14 residues. CDR3 in DNA: TGCAGCGTTGAAGATCAGGGGGCTGGCGGCGAGCAGTACTTC. Translating it yields CSVEDQGAGGEQYF.

This chain uses TRBV9 with TRBJ2-5; D perhaps matches TRBD2 (5 bases). Germline loops: CDR1 SGDLS, CDR2 YYNGEE. This CDR3 spans 14 amino acids. The germline V and J ends were trimmed by 4 bases and 2 bases, with 12 bases remaining between them. For the CDR3, the DNA is TGTGCCAGCAGCTCCGGACTGTATCAAGAGACCCAGTACTTC. This encodes CASSSGLYQETQYF.

This chain uses TRBV6-1 with TRBJ1-6; D unresolved. Trimming shortened V by 3 bases and J by 6 bases, and 12 bases separated the two germline ends. CDR1 is MNHNS, CDR2 SASEGT, per germline. This CDR3 has 15 amino acids. The CDR3 bases are TGTGCCAGCAGTGAGCGGGGAGTCCGTAATTCACCCCTCCACTTT. This gives the protein CASSERGVRNSPLHF.

This clone was observed a single time. The chain joins TRBV6-5 to TRBJ2-1; 9 bases are shared with TRBD1. CDR3 length equals 14 residues. Germline V gives CDR1 MNHEY, CDR2 SVGAGI. V trimming: 6 bases; J trimming: 8 bases; junction bases outside the gene matches: 8. The CDR3 nucleotides read TGTGCCAGCAGGGCAACAGGGGGCCTAGATGAGCAGTTCTTC. Encoded protein: CASRATGGLDEQFF.

The V gene is TRBV5-5, the J gene TRBJ1-2; D remains ambiguous. Germline CDR1 SGHKS, CDR2 YYEKEE (reference sequence). This CDR3 comprises 13 residues. The germline V and J ends were trimmed by 4 bases and 3 bases, with 10 bases remaining between them. CDR3 protein: CASSTNGDYGYTF. In DNA form, the CDR3 reads TGTGCCAGCAGCACAAACGGGGACTATGGCTACACCTTC. The complete variable domain, with remaining parts taken from reference TRBV5-5 and TRBJ1-2, reads DAGVTQSPTHLIKTRGQQVTLRCSPISGHKSVSWYQQVLGQGPQFIFQYYEKEERGRGNFPDRFSARQFPNYSSELNVNALLLGDSALYLCASSTNGDYGYTFGSGTRLTVV.

J is TRBJ2-5 and V is TRBV6-1, with TRBD2 as a possible D gene (7 bases). CDR3 length equals 14 residues. Germline V gene data show CDR1 as MNHNS and CDR2 as SASEGT. Deletions cut 6 bases from V and 2 bases from J, with 13 bases between. CDR3: CASRSGGRQETQYF. DNA for the CDR3: TGTGCCAGCAGATCGGGGGGCCGGCAAGAGACCCAGTACTTC.

This clone has more than one count but fewer than ten. The chain recombines TRBV9 with TRBJ1-6; the D is unclear. This CDR3 region has 14 residues. V lost 7 bases, J lost 14 bases, and 22 bases lay in between. Germline CDR1 SGDLS, CDR2 YYNGEE. CDR3 bases: TGTGCCAGCGGCGGGCCCCCGACATTGAGTACCCTCCACTTT. As protein: CASGGPPTLSTLHF.

In DNA form, the CDR3 reads TGTGCCAGCAGCGGAGGGACTAGCGGGGGGTACAATGAGCAGTTCTTC. Translation: CASSGGTSGGYNEQFF. This chain links TRBV9 with TRBJ2-1; 15 nucleotides line up with TRBD2. Germline V gene sequence: CDR1 SGDLS, CDR2 YYNGEE. This CDR3 region has 16 residues. The V gene end was trimmed by 3 bases and the J gene end by 4 bases; junction bases not matched to a gene: 2.

The chain combines TRBV15 with TRBJ2-2, with D possibly being TRBD2 (5 bases). The CDR3 contains 17 residues. Per the germline V gene, CDR1 is LNHNV and CDR2 is YYDKDF (reference sequence). V lost 0 bases, J lost 2 bases, and 13 bases lay in between. CDR3 amino acids: CATSRDSVMVNTGELFF. CDR3 coding DNA: TGTGCCACCAGCAGAGATAGCGTAATGGTTAACACCGGGGAGCTGTTTTTT. Filled out from reference TRBV15 and TRBJ2-2, the complete variable domain reads DAMVIQNPRYQVTQFGKPVTLSCSQTLNHNVMYWYQQKSSQAPKLLFHYYDKDFNNEADTPDNFQSRRPNTSFCFLDIRSPGLGDTAMYLCATSRDSVMVNTGELFFGEGSRLTVL.

This chain uses TRBV5-1 with TRBJ2-7; TRBD1 matches at 11 bases. CDR3 length: 14 amino acids. V shed 5 bases, J shed 6 bases, and the junction held 7 bases outside the gene matches. The germline V gene has CDR1 SGHRS and CDR2 YFSETQ. The CDR3 nucleotides are TGCGCCAGCAGGACCGGGACAGGGGGGAGCGAGCAGTACTTC. This gives the protein CASRTGTGGSEQYF.

This rearrangement joins TRBV9 to TRBJ1-1; D perhaps matches TRBD1 (6 bases). The V end lost 0 bases, the J end lost 1 base, and 10 bases lay between the germline ends. The CDR3 has 15 amino acids. CDR1 SGDLS and CDR2 YYNGEE come from the germline V gene. In nucleotides, the CDR3 is TGTGCCAGCAGCGTAGGAGGGACACCGAACACTGAAGCTTTCTTT. It encodes CASSVGGTPNTEAFF.

The chain recombines TRBV7-2 with TRBJ1-2; possible D gene TRBD1, 5 bases. The ends were cut back, 2 bases at V and 3 bases at J, with 7 bases in the middle. From germline, CDR1 is SGHTA and CDR2 FQGNSA. The CDR3 sequence is 13 residues long. The CDR3 protein is CASSLRGDYGYTF. The CDR3 region has the DNA TGTGCCAGCAGCTTACGGGGGGACTATGGCTACACCTTC.

The chain combines TRBV5-1 with TRBJ2-1; 12 bases line up with TRBD2. V was pared by 3 bases and J by 10 bases, with 8 bases of the junction left unmatched. Germline CDR1 reads SGHRS; CDR2 reads YFSETQ. The CDR3 totals 15 residues. The CDR3 sequence: CASSSSSGGAREQFF. Here the CDR3 DNA reads TGCGCCAGCAGCTCTTCTAGCGGGGGGGCCCGGGAGCAGTTCTTC.

The chain uses TRBV5-1 and TRBJ2-3, with 7 nucleotides matching TRBD1. Unmatched junction bases numbered 6, after V lost 2 bases and J lost 0 bases. The CDR3 has 16 amino acids. CDR1 SGHRS and CDR2 YFSETQ come from the germline V gene. CDR3 sequence reads: CASSFVGRGSTDTQYF. The CDR3 region has the DNA TGCGCCAGCAGCTTTGTGGGCAGGGGGAGCACAGATACGCAGTATTTT.

The rearrangement links TRBV14 to TRBJ1-1; D is uncertain. Germline assignment: CDR1 SGHDN and CDR2 FVKESK. V lost 8 bases, J lost 0 bases, and 4 bases lay in between. The CDR3 sequence is 11 residues long. DNA of the CDR3: TGTGCCAGCTCCTTGAACACTGAAGCTTTCTTT. The encoded protein is CASSLNTEAFF.

V is TRBV19 and J is TRBJ2-2; D might be TRBD2 (7 bases). V was clipped by 3 bases and J by 5 bases, with 13 bases between them. Germline loops: CDR1 LNHDA, CDR2 SQIVND (reference sequence). The CDR3 has 15 residues. Here the CDR3 reads CASSMGGGRTGELFF. The CDR3 DNA reads TGTGCCAGTAGTATGGGCGGGGGCCGTACCGGGGAGCTGTTTTTT.

The chain uses TRBV13 and TRBJ2-7; 13 positions match TRBD2. The CDR3 is 15 residues long. J was trimmed by 4 bases and V by 5 bases; bases with no gene match: 5. Per the germline V gene, CDR1 is PRHDT and CDR2 is FYEKMQ (reference sequence). CDR3 DNA sequence: TGTGCCAGCAGCGCCCGACTAGCGGGGGGATACGAGCAGTACTTC. Amino acid sequence: CASSARLAGGYEQYF.

The chain combines TRBV9 with TRBJ2-5; D gene unclear. The CDR3 runs 15 residues. Germline-derived CDR1 and CDR2 are SGDLS and YYNGEE. V shed 1 base and J shed 5 bases, with 15 bases lying between them. CDR3 residues: CASSVFGSIGETQYF. DNA for the CDR3: TGTGCCAGCAGCGTATTCGGATCAATCGGGGAGACCCAGTACTTC.

This chain connects TRBV19 to TRBJ1-6; perhaps TRBD1 as D (5 bases). V was cut by 7 bases and J by 15 bases, with 22 bases left in between. CDR1 and CDR2 (germline): LNHDA, SQIVND (reference sequence). The CDR3 covers 14 residues. As DNA, the CDR3 is TGTGCCAGTAACAGACAGATGAATTCCGTCGGCCTCCACTTT. This gives the protein CASNRQMNSVGLHF. Variable domain in full (rest from reference TRBV19 and TRBJ1-6): DGGITQSPKYLFRKEGQNVTLSCEQNLNHDAMYWYRQDPGQGLRLIYYSQIVNDFQKGDIAEGYSVSREKKESFPLTVTSAQKNPTAFYLCASNRQMNSVGLHFGNGTRLTVT.

The genes are TRBV5-6 and TRBJ2-2; 9 bases agree with TRBD1. This CDR3 comprises 15 residues. Germline assignment: CDR1 SGHDT and CDR2 YYEEEE. The V and J ends lost 3 bases and 5 bases, in that order; junction bases with no gene match: 5. CDR3 protein: CASSSPGQGTGELFF. DNA of the CDR3: TGTGCCAGCAGCTCTCCGGGACAGGGAACCGGGGAGCTGTTTTTT.

The rearrangement links TRBV7-2 to TRBJ2-2; 8 bases are shared with TRBD2. There are 15 residues in the CDR3. V lost 4 bases, J lost 2 bases, and 3 bases stayed unmatched. Per the germline V gene, CDR1 is SGHTA and CDR2 is FQGNSA. CDR3 amino acids: CASSSGLGNTGELFF. The DNA for the CDR3 is TGTGCCAGCAGCTCGGGACTAGGAAACACCGGGGAGCTGTTTTTT. The full variable domain, with the rest looked up from reference TRBV7-2 and TRBJ2-2, is GAGVSQSPSNKVTEKGKDVELRCDPISGHTALYWYRQSLGQGLEFLIYFQGNSAPDKSGLPSDRFSAERTGGSVSTLTIQRTQQEDSAVYLCASSSGLGNTGELFFGEGSRLTVL.